This T cell receptor beta chain came from a study of technical replicates of blood from a handful of donors. This clone appeared once. Profiled with immunoSEQ multiplex PCR; TCRdb holds only in-frame clones, not every one. This sample has approximately 87,000 clones, with about 90% found just once. This CDR3 is 13 amino acids long. Germline V gene sequence: CDR1 MNHEY, CDR2 SVGAGI. V was pared by 6 bases and J by 4 bases, with 12 bases between. The chain recombines TRBV6-5 with TRBJ1-2; D is perhaps TRBD1 (5 bases). The clonotype comes from a human donor in good health. Some clones in this sample may be carry-over from other donors' samples. The specimen was T cells isolated from PBMCs. CDR3 in amino acids: CASSFDRSYGYTF. Here the CDR3 DNA reads TGTGCCAGCAGCTTCGACAGATCCTATGGCTACACCTTC.